This entry features one TCR beta chain sequence. Its matching antigen is unknown. Produced via immunoSEQ multiplex PCR; TCRdb's table is partial and in-frame only. The sample contains more than 95,000 clones, about nine tenths of which appear only once. The data were obtained in a study of T cell responses to AZD1222 COVID-19 vaccine. Broader study findings: Just a handful of AZD1222 recipients were seropositive at baseline. The donor group comprised mostly white British people and more females; the analysis possibly underestimated clonal diversity. Reports indicate that nearly half of spike-specific TCRs are directed at unmutated variant regions.

Germline values: CDR1 SEHNR, CDR2 FQNEAQ (reference sequence). CDR3 length equals 15 residues. Trimming took 1 base from V and 1 from J, leaving 9 bases between them. The TCR sequence derives from an adult in good health. The V and J genes are TRBV7-9 and TRBJ2-3; possibly TRBD1 for D (5 bases). Source: peripheral blood, taken on day 0 of AZD1222 vaccination. CDR3 sequence reads: CASSLEGSGTDTQYF. The DNA of the CDR3 is TGTGCCAGCAGCTTAGAGGGGTCCGGCACAGATACGCAGTATTTT.